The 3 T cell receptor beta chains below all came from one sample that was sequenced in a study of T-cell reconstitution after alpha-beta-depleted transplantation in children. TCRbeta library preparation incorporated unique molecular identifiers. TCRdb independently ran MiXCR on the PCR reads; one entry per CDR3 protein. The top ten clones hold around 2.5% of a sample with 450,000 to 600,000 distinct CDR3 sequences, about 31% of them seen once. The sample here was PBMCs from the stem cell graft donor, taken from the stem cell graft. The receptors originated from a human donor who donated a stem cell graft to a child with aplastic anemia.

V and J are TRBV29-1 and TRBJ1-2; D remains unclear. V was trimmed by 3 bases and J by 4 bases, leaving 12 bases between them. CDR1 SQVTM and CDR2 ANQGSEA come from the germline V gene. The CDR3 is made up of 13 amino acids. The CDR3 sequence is CSVEKAGFYGYTF. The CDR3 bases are TGCAGCGTTGAGAAGGCCGGGTTCTATGGCTACACCTTC.

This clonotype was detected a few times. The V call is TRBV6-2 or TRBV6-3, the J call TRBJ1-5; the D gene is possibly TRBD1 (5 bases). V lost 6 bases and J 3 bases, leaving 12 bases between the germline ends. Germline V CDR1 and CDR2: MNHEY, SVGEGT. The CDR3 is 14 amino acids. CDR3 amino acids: CASSRQWVNQPQHF. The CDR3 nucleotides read TGTGCCAGCAGCCGACAGTGGGTCAATCAGCCCCAGCATTTT.

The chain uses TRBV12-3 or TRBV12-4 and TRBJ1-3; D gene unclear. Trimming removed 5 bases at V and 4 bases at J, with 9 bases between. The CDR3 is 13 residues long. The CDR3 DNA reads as TGTGCCAGCAGTCGAAGTACGGGAAACACCATATATTTT. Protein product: CASSRSTGNTIYF.